The 16 T cell receptor beta chains in this list originate from one sample, sequenced in a study of blood T cell repertoires in COVID-19. Profiling relied on immunoSEQ multiplex PCR, and the TCRdb table lists in-frame clones only, not all of them. The repertoire has under 150,000 clones, about 81% of them found once; the top ten carry about 2.6%. Sequencing was performed on PBMCs or T cells enriched from blood (not recorded which). The receptors originated from a man aged 35 to 55 with acute COVID-19.

J is TRBJ2-7 and V is TRBV18; 9 bases line up with TRBD1. The CDR3 has 15 residues. V was clipped by 2 bases and J by 2 bases; unmatched bases: 4. The germline CDR1 and CDR2 sequences are KGHSH and LQKENI. Here the CDR3 reads CASSPDGTGTYEQYF. DNA for the CDR3: TGTGCCAGCTCACCAGACGGGACAGGGACCTACGAGCAGTACTTC.

The chain is built from TRBV14 and TRBJ2-1, with D hard to call. Trimming took 4 bases from V and 9 from J, leaving 10 bases between them. There are 12 residues in the CDR3. Germline values: CDR1 SGHDN, CDR2 FVKESK. This chain's CDR3 is CASSPSTSEQFF. CDR3 in DNA: TGTGCCAGCAGCCCCTCTACTTCTGAGCAGTTCTTC.

The V and J genes are TRBV3-1 (or the pseudogene TRBV3-2) and TRBJ1-6; unclear D gene. The germline V gene encodes CDR1 LGHDT and CDR2 YNNKEL (reference sequence). This CDR3 region has 15 residues. Trimming took off 1 base at V and 7 bases at J, with 11 bases between the two ends. The DNA for the CDR3 is TGTGCCAGCAGCCAAGCCGACATCAGAAATTCACCCCTCCACTTT. Translation gives CASSQADIRNSPLHF.

This clone has more than one count but fewer than ten. The chain couples TRBV6-5 to TRBJ1-1; no reliable D call. The V end was cut by 10 bases, the J end by 4 bases, with 19 bases between. Germline assignment: CDR1 MNHEY and CDR2 SVGAGI. This CDR3 is 14 amino acids long. CDR3 residues: CAILMFWEGTEAFF. CDR3 nucleotides: TGTGCCATACTTATGTTCTGGGAGGGCACTGAAGCTTTCTTT.

This clone was picked up one time. This chain uses TRBV2 with TRBJ2-1; D uncertain. The germline V and J ends were trimmed by 2 bases and 2 bases, with 7 bases remaining between them. Germline V gives CDR1 SNHLY, CDR2 FYNNEI. The CDR3 spans 14 residues. CDR3 residues: CASSETSTYNEQFF. The DNA for the CDR3 is TGTGCCAGCAGTGAAACCTCTACCTACAATGAGCAGTTCTTC.

The chain is built from TRBV10-3 and TRBJ1-2; D gene unclear. CDR1 is ENHRY, CDR2 SYGVKD, per germline. The CDR3 is made up of 14 amino acids. V was trimmed by 4 bases and J by 6 bases, leaving 15 bases between them. The DNA for the CDR3 is TGTGCCATCAGTGGCGGTCGGGGAATCGATGGCTACACCTTC. Protein sequence: CAISGGRGIDGYTF.

The chain joins TRBV4-1 to TRBJ2-3, with D possibly TRBD2 on 6 matching bases. Trimming took off 0 bases at V and 4 bases at J, with 11 bases between the two ends. This CDR3 is built from 15 residues. The germline CDR1 and CDR2 sequences are MGHRA and YSYEKL. CDR3 nucleotides: TGCGCCAGCAGCCAAGATTTGGGACTCCCAGATACGCAGTATTTT. Protein: CASSQDLGLPDTQYF.

The chain carries TRBV18 and TRBJ1-5, with D possibly matching TRBD1 (6 bases). The CDR3 runs 15 residues. Germline V gives CDR1 KGHSH, CDR2 LQKENI. Trimming took 4 bases from V and 5 from J, leaving 15 bases between them. CDR3: CASSQNRDRDQPQHF. CDR3 coding DNA: TGTGCCAGCTCACAGAACAGGGATAGGGATCAGCCCCAGCATTTT.

This chain uses TRBV9 with TRBJ1-1; D is unclear. Germline CDR1 and CDR2: SGDLS and YYNGEE. Trimming shortened V by 1 base and J by 3 bases, and 10 bases separated the two germline ends. This CDR3 region has 14 residues. CDR3 sequence (DNA): TGTGCCAGCAGCGTAAGAGGGAAGCACACTGAAGCTTTCTTT. This encodes CASSVRGKHTEAFF. Complete variable domain (other parts from reference TRBV9 and TRBJ1-1): DSGVTQTPKHLITATGQRVTLRCSPRSGDLSVYWYQQSLDQGLQFLIQYYNGEERAKGNILERFSAQQFPDLHSELNLSSLELGDSALYFCASSVRGKHTEAFFGQGTRLTVV.

The chain joins TRBV6-5 to TRBJ1-1; tentative D call: TRBD1 (5 bases). The CDR3 spans 14 residues. V was cut by 4 bases and J by 4 bases, with 13 bases left in between. In germline, CDR1 is MNHEY, CDR2 SVGAGI. The CDR3 protein is CASSSQGGATEAFF. CDR3 nucleotide sequence: TGTGCCAGCAGTTCTCAGGGAGGGGCCACTGAAGCTTTCTTT.

The V call is TRBV6-5, the J call TRBJ1-6; a possible D gene is TRBD1 (5 bases). This CDR3 is 15 amino acids long. Germline CDR1 is MNHEY and CDR2 is SVGAGI. V gave up 0 bases and J gave up 5 bases, with 8 bases separating them. CDR3 bases: TGTGCCAGCAGTTACTCGGGGGGGGATAATTCACCCCTCCACTTT. Its translation is CASSYSGGDNSPLHF.

The chain carries TRBV19 and TRBJ2-7; 7 positions match TRBD1. Germline CDR1 reads LNHDA; CDR2 reads SQIVND (reference sequence). The length of the CDR3 is 14 residues. Trimming took 5 bases from V and 6 from J; bases not matched to a gene: 10. The CDR3: CASSEQGSSSEQYF. In nucleotides, the CDR3 is TGTGCCAGTAGTGAACAGGGGTCCTCAAGCGAGCAGTACTTC.

The chain has TRBV19 and TRBJ2-2; 15 bases are a match to TRBD2. The CDR3 totals 18 residues. Per the germline V gene, CDR1 is LNHDA and CDR2 is SQIVND (reference sequence). V shed 4 bases and J 7 bases; nucleotides not matched to a gene: 10. CDR3 bases: TGTGCCAGTAGTACTTATCCGGGACTAGCGGGAGGTCACGGGGAGCTGTTTTTT. Translated, it gives CASSTYPGLAGGHGELFF.

The chain recombines TRBV2 with TRBJ2-3; D ambiguous. This CDR3 has 14 amino acids. The V gene's germline CDR1 is SNHLY and CDR2 FYNNEI. The V end was cut by 6 bases, the J end by 2 bases, with 12 bases between. The CDR3 DNA reads as TGTGCCAGCAGAAGCCGAGGCCACACAGATACGCAGTATTTT. Its translation: CASRSRGHTDTQYF.

This chain uses TRBV25-1 with TRBJ1-6, with TRBD1 identical over 10 bases. The V gene's germline CDR1 is MGHDK and CDR2 SYGVNS. This CDR3 region has 16 residues. The junction had 5 bases not matched to a gene; V was cut back by 3 bases and J by 6 bases. CDR3 nucleotides: TGTGCCAGCAGTGATCCTCGACAGGGGGCTAATTCACCCCTCCACTTT. Translation: CASSDPRQGANSPLHF.

V gene TRBV6-4 combines with J gene TRBJ2-1; the match to TRBD2 covers 8 bases. CDR3 length: 15 residues. CDR1 MRHNA and CDR2 SNTAGT come from the germline V gene. V trimming: 2 bases; J trimming: 3 bases; junction bases outside the gene matches: 3. CDR3 amino acids: CASSDRAGDYNEQFF. Here the CDR3 DNA reads TGTGCCAGCAGTGACCGAGCGGGAGACTACAATGAGCAGTTCTTC.